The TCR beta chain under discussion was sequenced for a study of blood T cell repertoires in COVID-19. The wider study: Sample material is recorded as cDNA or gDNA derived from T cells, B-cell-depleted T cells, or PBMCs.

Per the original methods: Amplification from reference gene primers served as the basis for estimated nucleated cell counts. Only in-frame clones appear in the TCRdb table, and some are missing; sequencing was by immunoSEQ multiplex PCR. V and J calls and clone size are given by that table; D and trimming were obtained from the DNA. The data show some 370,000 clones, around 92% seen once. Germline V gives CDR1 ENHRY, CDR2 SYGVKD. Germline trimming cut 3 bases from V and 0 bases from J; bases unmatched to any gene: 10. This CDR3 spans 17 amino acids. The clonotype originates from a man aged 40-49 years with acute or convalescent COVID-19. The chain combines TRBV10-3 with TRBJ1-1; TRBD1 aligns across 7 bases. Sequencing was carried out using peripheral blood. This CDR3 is CAISDSTGKALNTEAFF. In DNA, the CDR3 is TGTGCCATCAGTGATTCGACAGGGAAGGCCCTGAACACTGAAGCTTTCTTT.